The T cell receptor (beta chain) under discussion was sequenced for a study of blood T cell repertoires in COVID-19. Germline V lookup: CDR1 SGHAT, CDR2 FQNNGV. The CDR3 loop spans 14 amino acids. V dropped 5 bases and J dropped 0 bases, with 10 bases sitting between them. Clones were sequenced by immunoSEQ multiplex PCR, and TCRdb holds only the in-frame ones, with some missing. The data contain 250,000 or so clones, approximately 90% of them singletons. The genes are TRBV11-2 and TRBJ2-5, with D unresolved. The origin of this receptor is a young woman with acute COVID-19. Material for sequencing was PBMCs or T cells enriched from blood (not recorded which). CDR3 in DNA: TGTGCCAGCAGCCCCCGACACTACCAAGAGACCCAGTACTTC. It encodes CASSPRHYQETQYF.